The rows below give T cell receptor beta chains drawn from one sample of a study of CD8 T cells in Susac syndrome. TCRdb re-called the immunoSEQ multiplex PCR reads through MiXCR, storing one row per CDR3 protein. The sample consists of some 250,000 distinct CDR3 sequences, 90% to 96% of them appearing once. The sequenced material came from CD4+ T cells from PBMCs. The receptor set was obtained from a human donor with Susac syndrome. Both conserved end residues are part of each CDR3. Fields, in order: clone size, V gene, D gene, J gene, CDR3 protein, CDR3 DNA. A D gene is named only where the DNA matches it firmly. Clone size is not always given. Where it is, it says once, few, many or a class for expanded clones.

>-|TRBV30|-|TRBJ1-2
CAWTGSPYGYTF
TGTGCCTGGACCGGGTCCCCCTATGGCTACACCTTC
>once|TRBV5-1|-|TRBJ2-1
CASSFGVSYNEQFF
TGCGCCAGCAGCTTCGGTGTTTCCTACAATGAGCAGTTCTTC
>-|TRBV21-1|-|TRBJ2-6
CASTEETSGANVLTF
TGTGCCAGCACGGAAGAGACCTCTGGGGCCAACGTCCTGACTTTC
>-|TRBV7-9|-|TRBJ2-7
CASGPYRDGEQYF
TGTGCCAGCGGCCCCTACAGGGACGGCGAGCAGTACTTC
>-|TRBV3-1|TRBD2|TRBJ2-1
CASSQDRASGRGYNEQFF
TGTGCCAGCAGCCAAGATAGAGCTAGCGGGAGAGGCTACAATGAGCAGTTCTTC
>once|TRBV29-1|-|TRBJ2-1
CSAAFHEQFF
TGCAGCGCCGCCTTCCATGAGCAGTTCTTC
>-|TRBV23-1|-|TRBJ2-4
CASSPRCSGTDYELLAKNIQYF
TGCGCCAGCAGTCCAAGATGTTCCGGGACCGACTACGAACTTCTAGCCAAAAACATTCAGTACTTC
>-|TRBV20-1|TRBD1|TRBJ1-1
CSAIDREAEAFF
TGCAGTGCCATTGACAGGGAGGCTGAAGCTTTCTTT
>-|TRBV29-1|TRBD2|TRBJ2-4
CSVREGLYAENIQYF
TGCAGCGTTCGGGAGGGACTTTATGCGGAGAACATTCAGTACTTC
>once|TRBV27|-|TRBJ1-5
CASSSRGGRDQPQHF
TGTGCCAGCAGTTCAAGAGGGGGAAGAGATCAGCCCCAGCATTTT
>-|TRBV2|-|TRBJ1-5
CASLSGGGNQPQHF
TGTGCCAGCCTTTCCGGGGGGGGCAATCAGCCCCAGCATTTT
>-|TRBV9|TRBD2|TRBJ2-1
CASSGLAGVYEQFF
TGTGCCAGCAGCGGACTAGCGGGAGTATATGAGCAGTTCTTC
>-|TRBV7-7|TRBD2|TRBJ2-1
CASSRLAGATSNEQFF
TGTGCTAGCAGTCGACTAGCGGGAGCAACCTCCAATGAGCAGTTCTTC
>-|TRBV2|TRBD1|TRBJ1-1
CASSIQGYTEAFF
TGTGCCAGCAGTATACAGGGGTACACTGAAGCTTTCTTT
>-|TRBV29-1|-|TRBJ1-1
CSVSSNTEAFF
TGCAGCGTCTCTTCCAACACTGAAGCTTTCTTT
>-|TRBV3-1|TRBD2|TRBJ2-7
CASSQVPASGNYEQYF
TGTGCCAGCAGCCAAGTCCCAGCTAGCGGGAACTACGAGCAGTACTTC
>once|TRBV6-6|-|TRBJ1-5
CASSYSPNQPQHF
TGTGCCAGCAGTTACTCTCCGAATCAGCCCCAGCATTTT
>-|TRBV29-1|-|TRBJ2-5
CSLGRFQETQYF
TGCAGTCTGGGACGCTTCCAAGAGACCCAGTACTTC
>-|TRBV9|-|TRBJ1-2
CASSAQGSGRFNYGYTF
TGTGCCAGCAGCGCTCAGGGGTCAGGGCGCTTTAACTATGGCTACACCTTC
>once|TRBV5-8|TRBD2|TRBJ2-5
CASSVPGLAAQETQYF
TGTGCCAGCAGCGTCCCGGGACTAGCGGCGCAAGAGACCCAGTACTTC
>-|TRBV5-1|TRBD1|TRBJ2-3
CASSTDRATDTQYF
TGCGCCAGCAGCACGGACAGGGCCACAGATACGCAGTATTTT
>-|TRBV28|TRBD1|TRBJ2-3
CASRPQGALADTQYF
TGTGCCAGCAGACCACAGGGGGCTCTCGCAGATACGCAGTATTTT
>-|TRBV29-1|-|TRBJ1-2
CSVGWGGGGYTF
TGCAGCGTTGGGTGGGGGGGCGGCGGCTACACCTTC
>-|TRBV20-1|-|TRBJ2-3
CSAPTTGARITDTQYF
TGCAGTGCTCCAACGACAGGCGCGAGGATCACAGATACGCAGTATTTT
>-|TRBV27|-|TRBJ1-5
CASSQSRGGNQPQHF
TGTGCCAGCAGCCAATCGAGGGGTGGCAATCAGCCCCAGCATTTT
>-|TRBV9|TRBD2|TRBJ2-7
CASSDGTRGGASYEQYF
TGTGCCAGCAGCGACGGGACTAGAGGGGGTGCATCCTACGAGCAGTACTTC
>-|TRBV28|-|TRBJ2-1
CASSFPGIDNEQFF
TGTGCCAGCAGTTTCCCGGGGATCGACAATGAGCAGTTCTTC
>-|TRBV2|-|TRBJ2-2
CAIQGGAIRELFF
TGTGCCATCCAAGGGGGGGCGATCCGGGAGCTGTTTTTT
>-|TRBV7-9|-|TRBJ2-2
CASSPYRTTNTGELFF
TGTGCCAGCAGCCCCTACCGGACTACGAACACCGGGGAGCTGTTTTTT
>-|TRBV7-3|-|TRBJ2-1
CASSVFWPYNEQFF
TGTGCCAGCAGCGTTTTCTGGCCTTACAATGAGCAGTTCTTC
>-|TRBV9|-|TRBJ2-1
CASSERLDRTINEQFF
TGTGCCAGCAGCGAGAGACTAGATCGTACCATCAATGAGCAGTTCTTC
>-|TRBV7-9|-|TRBJ2-6
CASSVQGSGANVLTF
TGTGCCAGCAGTGTACAGGGCTCTGGGGCCAACGTCCTGACTTTC
>-|TRBV28|TRBD2|TRBJ2-7
CASSPLGTRREQYF
TGTGCCAGCAGTCCATTGGGGACTAGGAGAGAGCAGTACTTC
>-|TRBV30|-|TRBJ2-5
CAWSGSRGETQYF
TGTGCCTGGAGTGGGTCTCGGGGAGAGACCCAGTACTTC
>once|TRBV1|-|TRBJ2-5
CTSSQRDIRALQETQYF
TGCACCAGCAGCCAACGGGACATTAGGGCTTTACAGGAGACCCAGTACTTC
>-|TRBV25-1|-|TRBJ2-3
CASSTQAESTDTQYF
TGTGCCAGCAGTACACAAGCGGAGAGCACAGATACGCAGTATTTT
>-|TRBV7-7|-|TRBJ2-5
CASSLALGLDRGETQYF
TGTGCTAGCAGCTTAGCGCTGGGGCTTGACAGAGGAGAGACCCAGTACTTC
>few|TRBV9|-|TRBJ1-2
CASSAAAQGAGYTF
TGTGCCAGCAGCGCCGCAGCGCAGGGCGCTGGCTACACCTTC
>-|TRBV9|TRBD2|TRBJ2-5
CASSETPSGRRGETQYF
TGTGCCAGCAGCGAAACCCCTAGCGGGAGACGAGGAGAGACCCAGTACTTC
>-|TRBV5-1|-|TRBJ1-5
CASSFAGDQPQHF
TGCGCCAGCAGCTTTGCGGGGGATCAGCCCCAGCATTTT